These 7 T cell receptor beta chains share one sample of origin, sequenced in a study of blood T cell repertoires in COVID-19. Assay: immunoSEQ multiplex PCR; the TCRdb copy retains only in-frame clones and omits some. The sample consists of over 90,000 clones, more than 70% of them appearing once. Material: peripheral blood. The source is a woman aged 55-69 years in a cohort sampled during active or convalescent COVID-19.

The chain has TRBV9 and TRBJ1-6, with a tentative D call TRBD1 (6 bases). V was clipped by 0 bases and J by 2 bases, with 9 bases between them. The CDR3 consists of 16 residues. In germline, CDR1 is SGDLS, CDR2 YYNGEE. The CDR3 region has the DNA TGTGCCAGCAGCGTAGTACCAGGGGCCTATAATTCACCCCTCCACTTT. Translated, it gives CASSVVPGAYNSPLHF.

This clone was observed once. The chain couples TRBV30 to TRBJ2-2; possibly TRBD1 for D (5 bases). Germline V gene data show CDR1 as GTSNPN and CDR2 as SVGIG (reference sequence). Trimming took off 4 bases at V and 3 bases at J, with 15 bases between the two ends. CDR3 length: 15 amino acids. The CDR3 loop is CAWNMNDRYTGELFF. The DNA of the CDR3 is TGTGCCTGGAATATGAACGACAGATACACCGGGGAGCTGTTTTTT.

The rearrangement links TRBV21-1 to TRBJ1-1. TRBV21-1 is an annotated pseudogene. This CDR3 is 15 amino acids long. Here the CDR3 reads CASLRTLRSWTEAFF. The CDR3 nucleotides read TGTGCCAGCCTACGAACCCTAAGGAGTTGGACTGAAGCTTTCTTT.

This chain connects TRBV10-3 to TRBJ1-5, with 7 positions matching TRBD1. The CDR3 sequence is 14 residues long. V was pared by 6 bases and J by 3 bases, with 5 bases of the junction left unmatched. CDR1 is ENHRY, CDR2 SYGVKD, per germline. The DNA of the CDR3 is TGTGCCATCAGCCAGACAGGGAACAATCAGCCCCAGCATTTT. As protein: CAISQTGNNQPQHF.

This clone was observed a handful of times. The chain joins TRBV5-1 to TRBJ2-7; D possibly corresponds to TRBD1 (6 bases). CDR3 length equals 14 residues. Per the germline V gene, CDR1 is SGHRS and CDR2 is YFSETQ. Trimming removed 6 bases from V and 3 bases from J, with 16 bases in between. The CDR3 spells CASNPAGDLYEQYF. The CDR3, as DNA: TGCGCCAGCAACCCCGCAGGGGACCTCTACGAGCAGTACTTC.

The chain carries TRBV7-2 and TRBJ1-6; D remains ambiguous. Trimming shortened V by 4 bases and J by 5 bases, and 9 bases separated the two germline ends. The CDR3 sequence is 14 residues long. Germline CDR1 and CDR2: SGHTA and FQGNSA. The CDR3 DNA is TGTGCCAGCAGCTCAAGTTACAATAATTCACCCCTCCACTTT. Amino acid sequence: CASSSSYNNSPLHF.

The genes are TRBV5-1 and TRBJ2-7, with TRBD1 matching 9 bases. This CDR3 contains 15 residues. Germline CDR1 SGHRS, CDR2 YFSETQ. The trim removed 3 bases at V and 3 bases at J, leaving 7 bases unmatched. CDR3: CASSSGQGRYYEQYF. CDR3 DNA: TGCGCCAGCAGCTCGGGACAGGGAAGGTACTACGAGCAGTACTTC.